This passage covers 5 T cell receptor beta chains from one sample sequenced in a study of T cells in Graves' hyperthyroidism and ophthalmopathy. Amplified regions were TCR beta CDR3 sequences from RNA transcripts. The study used the HTBI primer set for a first-round RT-PCR of the TCR CDR3. One entry per CDR3 protein, called by TCRdb with MiXCR from the multiplex PCR reads. The sample carries around 520,000 distinct CDR3 sequences, roughly 24% recorded once. The sequenced material came from blood. These receptors all come from a woman in her thirties with Graves' ophthalmopathy.

Worth noting for this clonotype: One end of the junction fails to match germline, which may point to a read error. CDR3 in DNA: TGTGCCAGCAGTGAAGGGGCGGGGTTTTACACTGGGGAGCTGTTTTTT. It is translated as CASSEGAGFYTGELFF. This chain connects TRBV2 to TRBJ2-2; the D gene is possibly TRBD2 (6 bases). The CDR3 is 16 amino acids. Germline CDR1 and CDR2: SNHLY and FYNNEI.

A word on this clonotype: One junction end disagrees with the germline gene, perhaps due to a read error. J is TRBJ2-7 and V is TRBV6-2 or TRBV6-3; 7 nucleotides align to TRBD1. This CDR3 is 15 amino acids long. Germline V gives CDR1 MNHEY, CDR2 SVGEGT. CDR3 nucleotide sequence: TGTGCCAGCAGGCCCACAGGGGACATGAGAAACGATCAGTACTTC. Protein: CASRPTGDMRNDQYF.

This clonotype was counted between two and nine times. The J gene is TRBJ2-5, the V gene TRBV6-1; D is unresolved. Germline V gene data show CDR1 as MNHNS and CDR2 as SASEGT. The V gene lost 3 bases and the J gene lost 2 bases, with 7 bases spanning the gap. The CDR3 is 13 residues long. The CDR3 region has the DNA TGTGCCAGCAGTGATTCCCCTCAAGAGACCCAGTACTTC. Protein sequence: CASSDSPQETQYF.

Only a few counts were recorded for this clonotype. This chain uses TRBV18 with TRBJ2-5; 10 nucleotides match TRBD1. CDR3 length: 15 amino acids. Germline V gene sequence: CDR1 KGHSH, CDR2 LQKENI. Germline trimming cut 5 bases from V and 1 base from J; bases unmatched to any gene: 4. The CDR3 is CASSKGQGIQETQYF. The DNA of the CDR3 is TGTGCCAGCTCAAAGGGACAGGGGATCCAAGAGACCCAGTACTTC.

This clonotype was seen repeatedly, ten times or more. V gene TRBV18 combines with J gene TRBJ2-7; 8 bases are a match to TRBD1. Trimming at V came to 4 bases and at J to 2 bases, leaving 4 bases not matched to a gene. The length of the CDR3 is 14 residues. Germline CDR1 reads KGHSH; CDR2 reads LQKENI. CDR3 residues: CASSRDRWTYEQYF. Written as DNA, the CDR3 is TGTGCCAGCTCACGGGACAGGTGGACCTACGAGCAGTACTTC.